These 22 T cell receptor beta chains were sequenced from one sample in a study of shared clonotypes between healthy human individuals. Method: immunoSEQ multiplex PCR; TCRdb's copy keeps in-frame clones and lacks some. The sample lists hundreds of thousands of clones; around 67% were seen once. The sample consisted of memory CD4+ T cells sorted from blood. Indicated subset: CD45RA-negative fraction. The receptors stem from a woman aged 25 to 39 in good health.

A remark on this clone: One junction end disagrees with the germline gene, perhaps due to a read error. The chain has TRBV6-5 and TRBJ2-7, with a possible D match to TRBD1 (5 bases). The CDR3 spans 11 residues. In germline, CDR1 is MNHEY, CDR2 SVGAGI. CDR3 nucleotide sequence: TGTGCCAGCAGTTACAGGGGCGAACCCTTCTTC. This gives the protein CASSYRGEPFF.

This chain joins TRBV6-1 and TRBJ1-3, with D maybe TRBD1 (5 bases). The CDR3 has 16 amino acids. The V gene lost 4 bases and the J gene lost 0 bases, with 13 bases spanning the gap. Germline V gives CDR1 MNHNS, CDR2 SASEGT. CDR3 amino acids: CASSAKTANSGNTIYF. CDR3 bases: TGTGCCAGCAGTGCCAAGACAGCAAACTCTGGAAACACCATATATTTT.

The table lists this clone with many counts. The chain carries TRBV7-6 and TRBJ1-5; 9 bases agree with TRBD1. The CDR3 consists of 15 residues. With 4 bases clipped from V and 1 base from J, the junction kept 2 bases outside the gene matches. Germline assignment: CDR1 SGHVS and CDR2 FNYEAQ. The CDR3 DNA is TGTGCCAGCAGCTGGGGACAGGGAAGCAATCAGCCCCAGCATTTT. It codes for CASSWGQGSNQPQHF.

The DNA of the CDR3 is TGTGCCAGCAGTGAAGCTCAGACTAGCAGTTCTAGCACAGATACGCAGTATTTT. This gives the protein CASSEAQTSSSSTDTQYF. V gene TRBV6-1 combines with J gene TRBJ2-3, with 7 positions matching TRBD2. The CDR3 sequence is 18 residues long. V shed 0 bases and J 0 bases; nucleotides not matched to a gene: 9. CDR1 is MNHNS, CDR2 SASEGT, per germline.

The V gene is TRBV2, the J gene TRBJ1-5; D not resolved. Germline V CDR1 and CDR2: SNHLY, FYNNEI. The CDR3 length is 14 residues. V was clipped by 4 bases and J by 0 bases, with 7 bases between them. This CDR3 reads CASSADYSNQPQHF. The CDR3 DNA reads as TGTGCCAGCAGTGCAGACTATAGCAATCAGCCCCAGCATTTT.

The V call is TRBV21-1, the J call TRBJ2-1; the table names TRBD2, a call not compared with the DNA. TRBV21-1 is a pseudogene segment. CDR3 length: 13 amino acids. The CDR3 DNA reads as TGTGCCAGCAGCTCGGGAACCTACAATGAGCAGTTCTTC. Its protein is CASSSGTYNEQFF.

Of note for this clone: Other DNA sequences in the same sample also yield this CDR3. This chain joins TRBV5-1 and TRBJ2-1; TRBD2 might be the D (5 bases). The germline V gene has CDR1 SGHRS and CDR2 YFSETQ. The CDR3 is 15 amino acids. Between the trimmed V and J ends, which lost 3 bases and 0 bases, there was a span of 10 bases. CDR3 residues: CASSSDTSSYNEQFF. CDR3 nucleotides: TGCGCCAGCAGCTCCGACACTAGCTCCTACAATGAGCAGTTCTTC. The full variable domain, its missing parts supplied by reference TRBV5-1 and TRBJ2-1, is KAGVTQTPRYLIKTRGQQVTLSCSPISGHRSVSWYQQTPGQGLQFLFEYFSETQRNKGNFPGRFSGRQFSNSRSEMNVSTLELGDSALYLCASSSDTSSYNEQFFGPGTRLTVL.

The chain recombines TRBV28 with TRBJ2-7; D possibly uses TRBD1 or TRBD2 (5 bases each). The V end was cut by 5 bases, the J end by 5 bases, with 22 bases between. The CDR3 loop spans 16 amino acids. CDR1 and CDR2 from the germline V gene are MDHEN and SYDVKM. CDR3 DNA: TGTGCCAGCAGTCCTGACCGGGACCCCGGGCCCCACGAGCAGTACTTC. It translates to CASSPDRDPGPHEQYF.

This rearrangement joins TRBV2 to TRBJ1-2, with a weak D call TRBD1 (5 bases). CDR1 is SNHLY, CDR2 FYNNEI, per germline. V was pared by 8 bases and J by 4 bases, with 17 bases between. CDR3 length equals 14 residues. The CDR3 spells CASSPGPEVYGYTF. Written as DNA, the CDR3 is TGTGCCAGCTCACCGGGACCTGAGGTCTATGGCTACACCTTC. Looking up the rest from reference TRBV2 and TRBJ1-2 gives the full variable domain: EPEVTQTPSHQVTQMGQEVILRCVPISNHLYFYWYRQILGQKVEFLVSFYNNEISEKSEIFDDQFSVERPDGSNFTLKIRSTKLEDSAMYFCASSPGPEVYGYTFGSGTRLTVV.

A word on this clone: A much larger clone is a single base away; this may be a read error. This same CDR3 is encoded by further DNA sequences in the sample. The CDR3 sequence is CASSLDMNTEAFF. The CDR3 nucleotides are TGTGCCAGCAGCTTAGACATGAACACTGAAGCTTTCTTT. This chain uses TRBV7-2 with TRBJ1-1; no reliable D call. The CDR3 sequence is 13 residues long. The V end lost 1 base, the J end lost 0 bases, and 3 bases lay between the germline ends. CDR1 is SGHTA, CDR2 FQGNSA, per germline.

This CDR3 is CASRSRSQTSGRRDTQYF. The DNA for the CDR3 is TGTGCCAGCAGAAGTAGGTCTCAGACTAGCGGGAGACGAGATACGCAGTATTTT. This chain joins TRBV27 and TRBJ2-3, with 12 bases fitting TRBD2. The CDR3 loop spans 18 amino acids. Trimming at V came to 6 bases and at J to 5 bases, leaving 15 bases not matched to a gene. Germline V gives CDR1 MNHEY, CDR2 SMNVEV (reference sequence).

The rearrangement joins TRBV19 to TRBJ1-1, with D possibly TRBD1 on 6 matching bases. V was pared by 5 bases and J by 5 bases, with 12 bases between. Germline V lookup: CDR1 LNHDA, CDR2 SQIVND (reference sequence). This CDR3 is 13 amino acids long. This CDR3 reads CASSLGHGTEAFF. The CDR3, as DNA: TGTGCCAGTAGTCTGGGACATGGAACTGAAGCTTTCTTT.

This clone was seen a few times. In the same sample, other DNA sequences code for this CDR3. The chain employs TRBV5-1 and TRBJ2-5, with D perhaps TRBD2 (6 bases). The CDR3 totals 13 residues. Germline-derived CDR1 and CDR2 are SGHRS and YFSETQ. Trimming removed 3 bases from V and 4 bases from J, with 10 bases in between. CDR3 in amino acids: CASSWGVGETQYF. DNA for the CDR3: TGCGCCAGCAGCTGGGGGGTAGGAGAGACCCAGTACTTC.

CDR3 amino acids: CASSPRLGHDEQFF. CDR3 DNA: TGTGCCAGCTCACCACGGCTCGGTCACGATGAGCAGTTCTTC. The V call is TRBV18, the J call TRBJ2-1, with D uncertain. Trimming pared 1 base from V and 8 bases from J, leaving 12 bases between. The germline gives CDR1 KGHSH, CDR2 LQKENI. The CDR3 loop spans 14 amino acids.

The chain links TRBV11-1 to TRBJ1-4; D is ambiguous. Trimming took 3 bases from V and 7 from J, leaving 15 bases between them. The CDR3 consists of 15 residues. Germline V lookup: CDR1 SGHAT, CDR2 FQDESV (reference sequence). CDR3 coding DNA: TGTGCCAGCAGCTTCACCCCCAGCGTAATTGAAAAACTGTTTTTT. Translation: CASSFTPSVIEKLFF.

This sequence joins TRBV2 and TRBJ1-5; D gene uncertain. V lost 1 base and J 6 bases, leaving 7 bases between the germline ends. Germline lookup yields CDR1 SNHLY and CDR2 FYNNEI. The CDR3 has 13 amino acids. CDR3 residues: CASSEERIQPQHF. The CDR3 DNA follows: TGTGCCAGCAGTGAAGAGCGAATTCAGCCCCAGCATTTT.

With respect to this clone: This sample includes further DNA sequences coding for the same CDR3. The chain recombines TRBV5-5 with TRBJ1-2; D not resolved. V was clipped by 2 bases and J by 8 bases, with 10 bases between them. This CDR3 contains 12 residues. The germline V gene encodes CDR1 SGHKS and CDR2 YYEKEE (reference sequence). The CDR3 is CASSFREGGYTF. The CDR3, as DNA: TGTGCCAGCAGCTTTAGGGAAGGCGGCTACACCTTC.

CDR3 region: CAGNRDRDEKLFF. The DNA for the CDR3 is TGTGCCGGAAACCGGGACAGGGACGAAAAACTGTTTTTT. V is TRBV6-1 and J is TRBJ1-4, with TRBD1 matching 9 bases. The germline CDR1 and CDR2 sequences are MNHNS and SASEGT. The J segment lost 8 bases and the V segment lost 11 bases, leaving 9 bases of the junction unmatched. The CDR3 runs to 13 residues.

The chain couples TRBV6-5 to TRBJ2-5; a possible D gene is TRBD2 (7 bases). The V gene's germline CDR1 is MNHEY and CDR2 SVGAGI. Between the trimmed V and J ends, which lost 0 bases and 0 bases, there was a span of 11 bases. CDR3 length: 16 residues. The chain's CDR3 is CASSYSAGAYQETQYF. Written as DNA, the CDR3 is TGTGCCAGCAGTTACTCCGCGGGGGCGTACCAAGAGACCCAGTACTTC.

This rearrangement joins TRBV11-2 to TRBJ1-2, with 8 bases that match TRBD1. This CDR3 has 12 amino acids. CDR1 and CDR2 (germline): SGHAT, FQNNGV. The V segment lost 5 bases and the J segment 7 bases; nucleotides outside the gene matches: 3. In DNA, the CDR3 is TGTGCCAGCAGCGCAGGACAGGGTGGCTACACCTTC. This gives the protein CASSAGQGGYTF.

The V and J genes are TRBV10-1 and TRBJ2-7; D ambiguous. V lost 2 bases and J lost 3, with 11 bases in between. This CDR3 is 14 amino acids long. Germline CDR1 is WNHNN and CDR2 is SYGVQD (reference sequence). The CDR3 DNA reads as TGCGCCAGCAGTGAGCTTAAGGGCAACTACGAGCAGTACTTC. Encoded protein: CASSELKGNYEQYF.

The gene calls are TRBV6-1 and TRBJ1-2, with 9 bases that match TRBD1. CDR1 and CDR2 (germline): MNHNS, SASEGT. This CDR3 contains 14 residues. Trimming at V came to 3 bases and at J to 8 bases, leaving 7 bases not matched to a gene. The CDR3 region has the DNA TGTGCCAGCAGTGAGCTACAGGGGGCGCAGGGCTACACCTTC. Its translation is CASSELQGAQGYTF.